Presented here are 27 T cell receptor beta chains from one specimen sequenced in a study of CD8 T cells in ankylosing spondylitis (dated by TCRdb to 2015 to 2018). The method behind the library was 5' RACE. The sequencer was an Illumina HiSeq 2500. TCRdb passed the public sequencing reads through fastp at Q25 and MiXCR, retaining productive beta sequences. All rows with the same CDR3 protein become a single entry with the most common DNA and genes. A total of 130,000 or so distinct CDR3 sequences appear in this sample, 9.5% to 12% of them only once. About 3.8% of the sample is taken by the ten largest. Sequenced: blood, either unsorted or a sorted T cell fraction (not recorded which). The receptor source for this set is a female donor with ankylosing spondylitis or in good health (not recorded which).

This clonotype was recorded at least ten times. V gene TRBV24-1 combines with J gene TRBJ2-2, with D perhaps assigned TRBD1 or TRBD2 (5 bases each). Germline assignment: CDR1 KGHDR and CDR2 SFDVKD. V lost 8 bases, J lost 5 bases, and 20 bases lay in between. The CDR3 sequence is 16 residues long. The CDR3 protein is CATTTSGQGETGELFF. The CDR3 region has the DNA TGTGCCACCACCACTTCAGGGCAGGGAGAAACCGGGGAGCTGTTTTTT.

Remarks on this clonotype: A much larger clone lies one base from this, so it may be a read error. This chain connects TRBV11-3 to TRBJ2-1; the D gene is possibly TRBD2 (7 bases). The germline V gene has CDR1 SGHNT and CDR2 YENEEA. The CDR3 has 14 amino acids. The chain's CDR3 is CGSTPGGDYNEQFF. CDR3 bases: TGTGGCAGCACCCCGGGGGGCGACTACAATGAGCAGTTCTTC. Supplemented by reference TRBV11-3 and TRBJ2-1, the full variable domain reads EAGVVQSPRYKIIEKKQPVAFWCNPISGHNTLYWYLQNLGQGPELLIRYENEEAVDDSQLPKDRFSAERLKGVDSTLKIQPAELGDSAVYLCGSTPGGDYNEQFFGPGTRLTVL.

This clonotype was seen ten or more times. As DNA, the CDR3 is TGTGCCAGCAGTATCGACTTCTACGAGCAGTACTTC. Amino acids: CASSIDFYEQYF. The chain links TRBV6-2 or TRBV6-3 to TRBJ2-7, with unresolved D. This CDR3 contains 12 residues. The V and J ends lost 5 bases and 3 bases respectively, with 8 bases between them. The germline V gene encodes CDR1 MNHEY and CDR2 SVGEGT.

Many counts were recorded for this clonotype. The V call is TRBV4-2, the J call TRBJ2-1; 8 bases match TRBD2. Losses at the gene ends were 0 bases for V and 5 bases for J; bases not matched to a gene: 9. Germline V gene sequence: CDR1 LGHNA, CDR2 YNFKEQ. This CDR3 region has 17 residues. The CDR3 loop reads CASSQDYSGEHNNEQFF. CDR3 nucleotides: TGTGCCAGCAGCCAAGATTATAGCGGGGAACACAACAATGAGCAGTTCTTC.

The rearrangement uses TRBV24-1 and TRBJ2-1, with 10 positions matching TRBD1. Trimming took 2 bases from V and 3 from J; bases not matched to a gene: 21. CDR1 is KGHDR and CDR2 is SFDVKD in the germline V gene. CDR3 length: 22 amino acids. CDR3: CATSDSLSGTGDRGGLYNEQFF. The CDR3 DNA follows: TGTGCCACCAGTGATTCCCTTTCCGGGACAGGGGATCGGGGGGGACTCTACAATGAGCAGTTCTTC.

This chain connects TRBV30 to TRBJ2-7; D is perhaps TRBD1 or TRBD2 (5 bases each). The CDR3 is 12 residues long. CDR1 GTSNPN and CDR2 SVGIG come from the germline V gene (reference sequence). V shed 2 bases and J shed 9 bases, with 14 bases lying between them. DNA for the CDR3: TGTGCCTGGAGTACTACAGGAGGAGGGCAGTACTTC. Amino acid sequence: CAWSTTGGGQYF. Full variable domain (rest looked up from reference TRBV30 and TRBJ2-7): SQTIHQWPATLVQPVGSPLSLECTVEGTSNPNLYWYRQAAGRGLQLLFYSVGIGQISSEVPQNLSASRPQDRQFILSSKKLLLSDSGFYLCAWSTTGGGQYFGPGTRLTVT.

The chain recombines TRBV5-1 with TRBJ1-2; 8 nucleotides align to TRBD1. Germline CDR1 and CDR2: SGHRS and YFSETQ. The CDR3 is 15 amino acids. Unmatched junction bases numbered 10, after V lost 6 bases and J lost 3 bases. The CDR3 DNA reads TGCGCCAGCACAACCGGGATGACAGGGGACTATGGCTACACCTTC. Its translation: CASTTGMTGDYGYTF.

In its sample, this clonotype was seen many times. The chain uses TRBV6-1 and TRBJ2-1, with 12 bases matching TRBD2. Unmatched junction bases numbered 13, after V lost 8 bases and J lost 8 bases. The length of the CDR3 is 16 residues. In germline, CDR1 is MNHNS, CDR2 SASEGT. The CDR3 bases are TGTGCCAGCCACTTGACCGGACTAGCGGGAAGTGATGAGCAGTTCTTC. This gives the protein CASHLTGLAGSDEQFF.

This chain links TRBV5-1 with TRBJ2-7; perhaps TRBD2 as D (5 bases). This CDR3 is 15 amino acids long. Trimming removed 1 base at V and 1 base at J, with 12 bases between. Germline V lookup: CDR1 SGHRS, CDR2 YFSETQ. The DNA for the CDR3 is TGCGCCAGCAGCTTGTCGGCTAGCAGTTCCTACGAGCAGTACTTC. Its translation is CASSLSASSSYEQYF.

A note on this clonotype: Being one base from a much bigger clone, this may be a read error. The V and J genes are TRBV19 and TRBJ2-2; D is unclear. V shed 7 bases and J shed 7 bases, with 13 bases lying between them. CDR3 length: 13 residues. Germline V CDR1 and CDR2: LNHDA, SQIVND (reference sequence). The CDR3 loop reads CASTPTQCGELFF. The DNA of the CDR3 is TGTGCCAGTACCCCGACACAATGCGGGGAGCTGTTTTTT.

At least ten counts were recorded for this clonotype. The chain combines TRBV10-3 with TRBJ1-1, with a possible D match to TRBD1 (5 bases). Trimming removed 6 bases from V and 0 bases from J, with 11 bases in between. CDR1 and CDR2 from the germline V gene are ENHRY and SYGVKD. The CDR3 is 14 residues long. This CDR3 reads CAISPGLMNTEAFF. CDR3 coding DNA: TGTGCCATCAGCCCAGGGCTCATGAACACTGAAGCTTTCTTT.

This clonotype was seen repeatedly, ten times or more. The CDR3: CASSLSLGSNQPQHF. For the CDR3, the DNA is TGTGCCAGCAGCTTGTCTCTGGGTAGCAATCAGCCCCAGCATTTT. The chain has TRBV5-6 and TRBJ1-5; no firm D call. The CDR3 has 15 residues. Germline V CDR1 and CDR2: SGHDT, YYEEEE. V shed 1 base and J shed 0 bases, with 8 bases lying between them.

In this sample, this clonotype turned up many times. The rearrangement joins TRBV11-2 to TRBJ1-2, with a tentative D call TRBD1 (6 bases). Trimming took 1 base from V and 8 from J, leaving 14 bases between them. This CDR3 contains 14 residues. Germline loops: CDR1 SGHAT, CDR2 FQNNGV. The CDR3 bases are TGTGCCAGCAGCTTAGGTCAGGGGATCGAGGGCTACACCTTC. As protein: CASSLGQGIEGYTF.

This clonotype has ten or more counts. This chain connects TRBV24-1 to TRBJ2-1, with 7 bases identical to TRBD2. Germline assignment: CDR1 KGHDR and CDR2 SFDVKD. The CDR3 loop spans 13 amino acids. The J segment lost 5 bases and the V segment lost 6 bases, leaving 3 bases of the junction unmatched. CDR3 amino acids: CATSSGRDNEQFF. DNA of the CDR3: TGTGCCACCAGTTCGGGGAGGGACAATGAGCAGTTCTTC.

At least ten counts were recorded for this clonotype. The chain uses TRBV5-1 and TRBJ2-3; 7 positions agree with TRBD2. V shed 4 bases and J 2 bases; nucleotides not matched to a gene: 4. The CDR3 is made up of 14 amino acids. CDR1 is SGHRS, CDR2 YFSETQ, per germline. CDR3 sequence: CASSPRDYTDTQYF. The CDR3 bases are TGCGCCAGCAGCCCCCGGGACTACACAGATACGCAGTATTTT. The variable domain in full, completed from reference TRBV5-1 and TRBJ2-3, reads KAGVTQTPRYLIKTRGQQVTLSCSPISGHRSVSWYQQTPGQGLQFLFEYFSETQRNKGNFPGRFSGRQFSNSRSEMNVSTLELGDSALYLCASSPRDYTDTQYFGPGTRLTVL.

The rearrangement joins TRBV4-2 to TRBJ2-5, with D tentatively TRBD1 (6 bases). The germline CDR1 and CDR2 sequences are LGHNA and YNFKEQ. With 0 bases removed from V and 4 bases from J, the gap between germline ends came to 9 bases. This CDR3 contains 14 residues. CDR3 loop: CASSQDRQAETQYF. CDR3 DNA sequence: TGTGCCAGCAGCCAAGACCGACAGGCAGAGACCCAGTACTTC.

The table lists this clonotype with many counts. The CDR3 region is CSALVYSSSYNSPLHF. The CDR3 DNA is TGCAGTGCTTTAGTATACAGTAGCTCCTATAATTCACCCCTCCACTTT. The chain combines TRBV20-1 with TRBJ1-6; D not certain. Germline values: CDR1 DFQATT, CDR2 SNEGSKA (reference sequence). Trimming cost V 5 bases and J 0 bases, with 14 bases left between them. The CDR3 totals 16 residues.

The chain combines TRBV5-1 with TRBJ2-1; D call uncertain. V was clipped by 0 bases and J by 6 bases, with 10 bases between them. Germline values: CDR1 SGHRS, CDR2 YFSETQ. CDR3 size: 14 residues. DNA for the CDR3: TGCGCCAGCAGCTTGGGCTCCCCTTTCAATGAGCAGTTCTTC. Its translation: CASSLGSPFNEQFF.

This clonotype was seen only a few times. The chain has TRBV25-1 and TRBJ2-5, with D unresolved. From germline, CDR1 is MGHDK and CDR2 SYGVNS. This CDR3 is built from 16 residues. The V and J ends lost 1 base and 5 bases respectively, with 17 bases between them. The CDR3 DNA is TGTGCCAGCAGTGAATTTAATCCACCCGGTGGGGAGACCCAGTACTTC. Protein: CASSEFNPPGGETQYF.

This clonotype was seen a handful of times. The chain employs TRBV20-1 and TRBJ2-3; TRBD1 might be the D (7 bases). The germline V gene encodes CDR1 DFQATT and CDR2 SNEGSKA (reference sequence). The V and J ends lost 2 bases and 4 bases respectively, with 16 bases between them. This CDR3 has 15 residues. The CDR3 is CSARRDSGGADTQYF. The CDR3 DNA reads TGCAGTGCTAGAAGGGACAGTGGAGGGGCAGATACGCAGTATTTT.

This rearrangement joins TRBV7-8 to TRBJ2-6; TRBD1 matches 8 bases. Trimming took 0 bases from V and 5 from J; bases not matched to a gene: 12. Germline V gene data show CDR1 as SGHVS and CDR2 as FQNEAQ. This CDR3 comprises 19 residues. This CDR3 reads CASSLAVGTGDLRANVLTF. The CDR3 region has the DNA TGTGCCAGCAGCTTAGCGGTAGGGACAGGTGATCTTCGGGCCAACGTCCTGACTTTC.

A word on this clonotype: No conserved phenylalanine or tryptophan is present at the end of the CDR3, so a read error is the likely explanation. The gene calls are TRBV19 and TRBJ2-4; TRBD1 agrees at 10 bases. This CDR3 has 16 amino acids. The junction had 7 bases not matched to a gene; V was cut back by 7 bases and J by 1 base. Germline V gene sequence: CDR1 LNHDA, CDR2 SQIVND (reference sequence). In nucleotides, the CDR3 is TGTGCCAGTACCGTGGGACAGGGGACGGCCAAAAACATTCAGTACTCC. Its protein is CASTVGQGTAKNIQYS.

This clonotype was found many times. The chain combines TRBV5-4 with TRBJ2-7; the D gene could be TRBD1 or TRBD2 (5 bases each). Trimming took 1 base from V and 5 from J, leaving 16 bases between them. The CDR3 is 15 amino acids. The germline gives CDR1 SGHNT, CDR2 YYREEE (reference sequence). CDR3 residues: CASSLNTGGLNEQYF. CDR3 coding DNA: TGTGCCAGCAGCTTGAATACAGGAGGTTTGAACGAGCAGTACTTC.

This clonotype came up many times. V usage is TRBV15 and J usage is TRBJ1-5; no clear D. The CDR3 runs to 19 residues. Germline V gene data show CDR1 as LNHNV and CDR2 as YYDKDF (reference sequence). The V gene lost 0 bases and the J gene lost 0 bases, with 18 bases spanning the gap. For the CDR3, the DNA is TGTGCCACCAGCAGAGACCCCCCGGCCGCGGCAGATAGCAATCAGCCCCAGCATTTT. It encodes CATSRDPPAAADSNQPQHF. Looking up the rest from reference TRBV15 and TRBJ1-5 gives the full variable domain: DAMVIQNPRYQVTQFGKPVTLSCSQTLNHNVMYWYQQKSSQAPKLLFHYYDKDFNNEADTPDNFQSRRPNTSFCFLDIRSPGLGDTAMYLCATSRDPPAAADSNQPQHFGDGTRLSIL.

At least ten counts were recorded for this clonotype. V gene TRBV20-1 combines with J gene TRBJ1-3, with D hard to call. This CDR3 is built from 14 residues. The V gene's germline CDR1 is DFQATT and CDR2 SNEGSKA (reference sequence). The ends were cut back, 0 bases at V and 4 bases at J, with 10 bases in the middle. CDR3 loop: CSARDQTSGNTIYF. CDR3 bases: TGCAGTGCTAGAGATCAAACGAGCGGAAACACCATATATTTT.

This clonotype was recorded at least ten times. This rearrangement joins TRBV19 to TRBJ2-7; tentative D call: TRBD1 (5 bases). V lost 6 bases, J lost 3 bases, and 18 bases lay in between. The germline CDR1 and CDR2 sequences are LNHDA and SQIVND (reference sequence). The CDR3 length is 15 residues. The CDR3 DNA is TGTGCCAGTAGCCCACAGGTGGGGCCCTTCTACGAGCAGTACTTC. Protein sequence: CASSPQVGPFYEQYF.

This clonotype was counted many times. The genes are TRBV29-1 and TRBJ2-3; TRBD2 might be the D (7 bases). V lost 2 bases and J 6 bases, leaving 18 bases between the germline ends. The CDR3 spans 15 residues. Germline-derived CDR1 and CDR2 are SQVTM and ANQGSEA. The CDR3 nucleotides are TGCAGCGTTGAATTCCTTGGGGGGGCCGGTGATACGCAGTATTTT. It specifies CSVEFLGGAGDTQYF.